Each of the 13 T cell receptor beta chains below was sequenced from the same sample in a study of control samples from healthy donors and cancer patients. Generated by immunoSEQ multiplex PCR, the TCRdb table keeps only in-frame clones and is missing some. The sample has some 15,000 clones; more than 75% are singletons. Sequencing was done on a sample of PBMCs. The receptors originated from a woman in her 70s with colorectal cancer.

This clone was counted only a few times. The gene calls are TRBV11-2 and TRBJ1-1; 8 bases map to TRBD1. The CDR3 runs to 14 residues. Germline V gene lookup returns CDR1 SGHAT and CDR2 FQNNGV. J gave up 5 bases and V 0 bases, and 2 bases lay outside the gene matches. DNA for the CDR3: TGTGCCAGCAGCTTAGACAGGGGGCGTACTGAAGCTTTCTTT. Translation gives CASSLDRGRTEAFF.

The rearrangement uses TRBV5-1 and TRBJ1-5; 7 positions match TRBD1. The CDR3 extends over 16 amino acids. The ends lost 0 bases at V and 6 bases at J; junction bases unmatched: 9. Germline V CDR1 and CDR2: SGHRS, YFSETQ. Here the CDR3 reads CASSLGDHRGGQPQHF. The CDR3, as DNA: TGCGCCAGCAGCTTGGGGGATCACAGGGGAGGTCAGCCCCAGCATTTT.

The J gene is TRBJ1-1, the V gene TRBV13; D is uncertain. This CDR3 region has 15 residues. CDR1 PRHDT and CDR2 FYEKMQ come from the germline V gene (reference sequence). With 5 bases removed from V and 4 bases from J, the gap between germline ends came to 17 bases. CDR3 sequence reads: CASSRTPSLGTEAFF. In DNA form, the CDR3 reads TGTGCCAGCAGCCGTACGCCCTCCTTGGGCACTGAAGCTTTCTTT.

Details on this clone: Other nucleotide sequences from this sample produce the same CDR3. The chain has TRBV9 and TRBJ1-4; possibly TRBD1 for D (5 bases). This CDR3 is built from 15 residues. Trimming left V 3 bases short and J 8 bases short, with 17 bases between. From germline, CDR1 is SGDLS and CDR2 YYNGEE. The CDR3 DNA is TGTGCCAGCAGCGCCGCAGAGGGTCGGGGGGAAAAACTGTTTTTT. As protein: CASSAAEGRGEKLFF.

The chain couples TRBV27 to TRBJ2-1, with TRBD1 matching over 7 bases. The CDR3 length is 13 residues. Per the germline V gene, CDR1 is MNHEY and CDR2 is SMNVEV (reference sequence). Trimming took 3 bases from V and 6 from J; bases not matched to a gene: 2. CDR3 in DNA: TGTGCCAGCAGTTTGACAGGGTTCAATGAGCAGTTCTTC. Its translation is CASSLTGFNEQFF.

This sequence joins TRBV6-1 and TRBJ2-7, with TRBD2 as a possible D gene (6 bases). CDR1 is MNHNS and CDR2 is SASEGT in the germline V gene. The CDR3 extends over 12 amino acids. Trimming removed 2 bases at V and 5 bases at J, with 7 bases between. For the CDR3, the DNA is TGTGCCAGCAGTGAAACGGGAGACGAGCAGTACTTC. As protein: CASSETGDEQYF.

The chain employs TRBV5-1 and TRBJ2-7, with 9 bases matching TRBD1. Looked up from germline, CDR1 is SGHRS and CDR2 is YFSETQ. V was pared by 0 bases and J by 3 bases, with 4 bases of the junction left unmatched. CDR3 length: 15 amino acids. CDR3 bases: TGCGCCAGCAGCTTGGATGGGACAGGGTTCTACGAGCAGTACTTC. Translation gives CASSLDGTGFYEQYF.

The chain uses TRBV18 and TRBJ2-7; tentatively, D is TRBD2 (6 bases). V was shortened by 0 bases and J by 1 base, with 7 bases between the two germline ends. The CDR3 is made up of 14 amino acids. CDR1 is KGHSH, CDR2 LQKENI, per germline. This CDR3 is CASSPPGRSYEQYF. The CDR3, as DNA: TGTGCCAGCTCACCACCCGGGAGATCCTACGAGCAGTACTTC.

This clone has just one count. The V call is TRBV7-6, the J call TRBJ2-7; no clear D gene. The CDR3 totals 14 residues. V shed 1 base and J shed 1 base, with 8 bases lying between them. From germline, CDR1 is SGHVS and CDR2 FNYEAQ. In nucleotides, the CDR3 is TGTGCCAGCAGCTTAGTGGCCGCATCCTACGAGCAGTACTTC. Its protein product is CASSLVAASYEQYF.

The rearrangement links TRBV11-3 to TRBJ2-2; D is undetermined. The CDR3 loop spans 13 amino acids. V was clipped by 4 bases and J by 2 bases, with 5 bases between them. Germline CDR1 and CDR2: SGHNT and YENEEA. The CDR3 spells CASSSPNTGELFF. In DNA form, the CDR3 reads TGTGCCAGCAGCTCACCAAACACCGGGGAGCTGTTTTTT.

The rearrangement joins TRBV27 to TRBJ2-3; D unresolved. CDR1 and CDR2 from the germline V gene are MNHEY and SMNVEV (reference sequence). Trimming shortened V by 6 bases and J by 5 bases, and 3 bases separated the two germline ends. The CDR3 totals 10 residues. CDR3 DNA sequence: TGTGCCAGCAGGGGAGATACGCAGTATTTT. Translating gives CASRGDTQYF.

The chain recombines TRBV19 with TRBJ1-5, with D unclear. This CDR3 region has 13 residues. Trimming took 3 bases from V and 5 from J, leaving 8 bases between them. CDR1 LNHDA and CDR2 SQIVND come from the germline V gene (reference sequence). CDR3 in DNA: TGTGCCAGTAGTATCCAGCTTGATCAGCCCCAGCATTTT. Translating gives CASSIQLDQPQHF.

This chain uses TRBV11-3 with TRBJ2-3; D may correspond to TRBD1 or TRBD2 (7 bases each). The CDR3 covers 13 residues. Trimming cost V 6 bases and J 6 bases, with 13 bases left between them. Germline V gives CDR1 SGHNT, CDR2 YENEEA. CDR3 residues: CASRHRGGDTQYF. For the CDR3, the DNA is TGTGCCAGCAGACACAGGGGAGGGGATACGCAGTATTTT.